These 21 T cell receptor beta chains were sequenced from one sample in a study of shared clonotypes between healthy human individuals. Libraries were prepared by immunoSEQ multiplex PCR; TCRdb keeps only in-frame clonotypes and omits some of them. Seen here are hundreds of thousands of clones, about three quarters observed once, and the top ten hold around 1.8%. Material for sequencing was memory CD4+ T cells sorted from blood. The sample's subset: CD45RA-negative fraction. These receptor sequences come from a young woman in good health.

The chain uses TRBV28 and TRBJ2-3; maybe TRBD1 (6 bases). Trimming removed 6 bases from V and 2 bases from J, with 15 bases in between. The CDR3 loop spans 15 amino acids. Looked up from germline, CDR1 is MDHEN and CDR2 is SYDVKM. CDR3 sequence reads: CASSPRTEHTDTQYF. CDR3 DNA sequence: TGTGCCAGCAGCCCTAGGACAGAGCACACAGATACGCAGTATTTT.

The gene calls are TRBV4-1 and TRBJ1-2, with 7 positions matching TRBD1. Germline V gene lookup returns CDR1 MGHRA and CDR2 YSYEKL. This CDR3 has 16 amino acids. The V and J ends lost 1 base and 4 bases, in that order; junction bases with no gene match: 9. This CDR3 is CASSQVGTEKVYGYTF. DNA for the CDR3: TGCGCCAGCAGCCAAGTTGGGACAGAAAAAGTCTATGGCTACACCTTC.

The chain employs TRBV7-9 and TRBJ2-7, with 15 positions matching TRBD2. The CDR3 is made up of 18 amino acids. Trimming took 1 base from V and 1 from J; bases not matched to a gene: 5. Germline V gene sequence: CDR1 SEHNR, CDR2 FQNEAQ (reference sequence). The CDR3 region has the DNA TGTGCCAGCAGCTTAGGGACTAGCGGGAGGGCCCTGTCCTACGAGCAGTACTTC. This encodes CASSLGTSGRALSYEQYF.

The gene calls are TRBV5-1 and TRBJ2-3, with D uncertain. The CDR3 runs 14 residues. Trimming removed 0 bases from V and 5 bases from J, with 10 bases in between. In germline, CDR1 is SGHRS, CDR2 YFSETQ. The CDR3 sequence is CASSLGRAEDTQYF. The CDR3 DNA reads as TGCGCCAGCAGCTTGGGACGGGCGGAAGATACGCAGTATTTT.

The V call is TRBV5-1, the J call TRBJ2-2; TRBD1 aligns across 8 bases. Trimming removed 4 bases from V and 5 bases from J; junction bases left unmatched: 4. The length of the CDR3 is 14 residues. Germline V gene lookup returns CDR1 SGHRS and CDR2 YFSETQ. The CDR3 sequence is CASSGRQGTGELFF. CDR3 in DNA: TGCGCCAGCAGCGGACGACAGGGGACCGGGGAGCTGTTTTTT.

The chain carries TRBV4-1 and TRBJ1-1; tentatively, D is TRBD1 (5 bases). Trimming left V 1 base short and J 4 bases short, with 10 bases between. CDR1 is MGHRA, CDR2 YSYEKL, per germline. CDR3 length: 14 residues. In DNA form, the CDR3 reads TGCGCCAGCAGCCAAGTGGCAGGGAGCACTGAAGCTTTCTTT. This sequence encodes CASSQVAGSTEAFF.

This clone turned up a few times. Other DNA sequences within the sample encode an identical CDR3. This rearrangement joins TRBV2 to TRBJ1-5; D is unclear. Trimming pared 6 bases from V and 3 bases from J, leaving 9 bases between. Germline-derived CDR1 and CDR2 are SNHLY and FYNNEI. CDR3 length equals 13 residues. CDR3 sequence: CASSQGPNQPQHF. DNA for the CDR3: TGTGCCAGCAGCCAAGGCCCCAATCAGCCCCAGCATTTT.

This clone has ten or more counts. This rearrangement joins TRBV28 to TRBJ2-7, with a weak D call TRBD2 (5 bases). The ends were cut back, 4 bases at V and 7 bases at J, with 14 bases in the middle. This CDR3 has 13 residues. Germline lookup yields CDR1 MDHEN and CDR2 SYDVKM. The CDR3, as DNA: TGTGCCAGCAGTTCCGGTTCGACGGGAGAGCAGTACTTC. It codes for CASSSGSTGEQYF.

A single count supports this clone. The CDR3 DNA follows: TGTGCCAGCAGCCGGTATGGGACTAGCGGGAGAGAGACCCAGTACTTC. Its translation: CASSRYGTSGRETQYF. The V and J genes are TRBV11-2 and TRBJ2-5; 14 nucleotides agree with TRBD2. J gave up 4 bases and V 5 bases, and 6 bases lay outside the gene matches. Germline V lookup: CDR1 SGHAT, CDR2 FQNNGV. CDR3 size: 16 residues. Using reference TRBV11-2 and TRBJ2-5 for the parts outside the CDR3, the full variable domain is EAGVAQSPRYKIIEKRQSVAFWCNPISGHATLYWYQQILGQGPKLLIQFQNNGVVDDSQLPKDRFSAERLKGVDSTLKIQPAKLEDSAVYLCASSRYGTSGRETQYFGPGTRLLVL.

This clone was observed many times. Other DNA sequences in this specimen translate into the identical CDR3. V and J are TRBV30 and TRBJ2-3; D uncertain. The length of the CDR3 is 11 residues. The germline CDR1 and CDR2 sequences are GTSNPN and SVGIG (reference sequence). V lost 2 bases, J lost 4 bases, and 4 bases lay in between. For the CDR3, the DNA is TGTGCCTGGAGTACGGCAGATACGCAGTATTTT. This translates into CAWSTADTQYF.

The V and J genes are TRBV5-4 and TRBJ1-2; TRBD1 matches at 7 bases. V shed 4 bases, J shed 5 bases, and the junction held 11 bases outside the gene matches. Germline V gene sequence: CDR1 SGHNT, CDR2 YYREEE (reference sequence). The CDR3 is made up of 15 amino acids. The CDR3 here is CASSDPSQGLYGYTF. The CDR3 coding sequence is TGTGCCAGCAGCGACCCCTCACAGGGGTTGTATGGCTACACCTTC.

In its sample, this clone was seen many times. The chain links TRBV5-1 to TRBJ2-2, with TRBD2 matching 7 bases. This CDR3 comprises 15 residues. Germline values: CDR1 SGHRS, CDR2 YFSETQ. V was pared by 0 bases and J by 6 bases, with 5 bases of the junction left unmatched. CDR3 loop: CASSLVAGEAGELFF. The CDR3 region has the DNA TGCGCCAGCAGCTTGGTCGCGGGAGAAGCCGGGGAGCTGTTTTTT.

The chain carries TRBV2 and TRBJ2-3, with D unclear. Germline CDR1 is SNHLY and CDR2 is FYNNEI. V was trimmed by 7 bases and J by 4 bases, leaving 9 bases between them. This CDR3 has 12 residues. CDR3 residues: CASTRSSDTQYF. The CDR3 DNA sequence: TGTGCCAGCACCCGCAGTTCAGATACGCAGTATTTT.

The rearrangement joins TRBV7-8 to TRBJ2-5; D gene ambiguous. Trimming took off 5 bases at V and 4 bases at J, with 14 bases between the two ends. The CDR3 spans 14 residues. The germline V gene encodes CDR1 SGHVS and CDR2 FQNEAQ. The CDR3 DNA sequence: TGTGCCAGCAGCACCACCCGCCTCGGAGAGACCCAGTACTTC. It is translated as CASSTTRLGETQYF. The entire variable domain, with the rest obtained from reference TRBV7-8 and TRBJ2-5, is as follows: GAGVSQSPRYKVAKRGQDVALRCDPISGHVSLFWYQQALGQGPEFLTYFQNEAQLDKSGLPSDRFFAERPEGSVSTLKIQRTQQEDSAVYLCASSTTRLGETQYFGPGTRLLVL.

This clone was detected only a few times. The rearrangement joins TRBV1 to TRBJ2-1; the table's D call, TRBD2, was not checked against the DNA. TRBV1 is a pseudogene locus. CDR3 length equals 15 residues. In DNA form, the CDR3 reads TGCACCAGCAGCCATAGACTAGCGGGAGTCCATGAGCAGTTCTTC. This codes for CTSSHRLAGVHEQFF.

This rearrangement joins TRBV4-2 to TRBJ2-1; TRBD2 aligns across 8 bases. The CDR3 consists of 17 residues. V lost 0 bases to trimming and J lost 7 bases; unmatched junction nucleotides: 11. Germline V lookup: CDR1 LGHNA, CDR2 YNFKEQ. CDR3 sequence reads: CASSQDSGGRLVNEQFF. In DNA form, the CDR3 reads TGTGCCAGCAGCCAAGATTCGGGCGGGAGGCTAGTAAATGAGCAGTTCTTC.

A note on this clone: One base away lies a much larger clone, so this may be a sequencing read error. At the DNA level, this CDR3 is encoded by other sequences in the same sample as well. V gene TRBV2 combines with J gene TRBJ2-7; 8 bases fit TRBD1. V was clipped by 5 bases and J by 1 base; unmatched bases: 4. The germline gives CDR1 SNHLY, CDR2 FYNNEI. The CDR3 extends over 14 amino acids. The chain's CDR3 is CASSPGTGSYEQYF. Here the CDR3 DNA reads TGTGCCAGCAGTCCCGGGACAGGATCCTACGAGCAGTACTTC.

This chain joins TRBV29-1 and TRBJ2-5; the match to TRBD1 covers 9 bases. The DNA end favors TRBJ2-7, so the J call may be wrong. The CDR3 totals 11 residues. The germline V gene has CDR1 SQVTM and CDR2 ANQGSEA. In DNA, the CDR3 is TGCAGCGTAGACAGGGGGTCCGAGCAGTACTTC. It encodes CSVDRGSEQYF.

This sequence joins TRBV2 and TRBJ1-4, with TRBD1 as a possible D gene (5 bases). This CDR3 is 14 amino acids long. CDR1 is SNHLY, CDR2 FYNNEI, per germline. Trimming took off 7 bases at V and 6 bases at J, with 15 bases between the two ends. CDR3 nucleotides: TGTGCCAGCACCCAGGGACCGGCGGATGAAAAACTGTTTTTT. Protein sequence: CASTQGPADEKLFF.

The chain uses TRBV5-8 and TRBJ2-2, with D possibly being TRBD1 (6 bases). Trimming removed 3 bases from V and 2 bases from J, with 11 bases in between. CDR1 SGHTS and CDR2 YDEGEE come from the germline V gene. CDR3 length equals 15 residues. This chain's CDR3 is CASSSGQTNTGELFF. DNA for the CDR3: TGTGCCAGCAGCTCGGGACAAACTAACACCGGGGAGCTGTTTTTT.

The V call is TRBV6-1, the J call TRBJ2-7; tentatively, D is TRBD2 (5 bases). CDR3 length: 12 amino acids. Germline CDR1 MNHNS, CDR2 SASEGT. Deletions cut 10 bases from V and 3 bases from J, with 13 bases between. The CDR3 here is CAISRVSYEQYF. The CDR3 DNA sequence: TGTGCCATTTCGAGGGTAAGCTACGAGCAGTACTTC.